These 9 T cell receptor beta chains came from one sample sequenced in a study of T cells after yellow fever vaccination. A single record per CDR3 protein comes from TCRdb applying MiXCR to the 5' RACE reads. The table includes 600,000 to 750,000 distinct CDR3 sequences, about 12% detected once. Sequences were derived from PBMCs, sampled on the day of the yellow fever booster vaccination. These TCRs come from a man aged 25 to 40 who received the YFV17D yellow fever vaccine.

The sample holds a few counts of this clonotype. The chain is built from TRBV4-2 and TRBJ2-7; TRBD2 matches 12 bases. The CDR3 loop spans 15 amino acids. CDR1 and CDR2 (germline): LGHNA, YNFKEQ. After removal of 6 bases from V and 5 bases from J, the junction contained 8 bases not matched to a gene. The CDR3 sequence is CASSHRLAGENEQYF. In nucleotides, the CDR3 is TGTGCCAGCAGTCACCGACTAGCGGGAGAGAACGAGCAGTACTTC.

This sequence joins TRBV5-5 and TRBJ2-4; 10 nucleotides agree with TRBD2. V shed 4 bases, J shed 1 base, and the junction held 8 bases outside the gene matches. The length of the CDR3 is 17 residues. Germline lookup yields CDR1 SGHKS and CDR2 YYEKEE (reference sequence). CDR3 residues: CASSLAGVRDAKNIQYF. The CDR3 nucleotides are TGTGCCAGCAGCCTAGCGGGAGTGCGAGATGCCAAAAACATTCAGTACTTC.

The DNA of the CDR3 is TGTGCCAGCAGTTACAAACCACCCGGGACAGGCTACGAGCAGTACTTC. Amino acids: CASSYKPPGTGYEQYF. The chain combines TRBV12-3 or TRBV12-4 with TRBJ2-7; 8 bases match TRBD1. The CDR3 is 16 residues long. Germline trimming cut 4 bases from V and 3 bases from J; bases unmatched to any gene: 11.

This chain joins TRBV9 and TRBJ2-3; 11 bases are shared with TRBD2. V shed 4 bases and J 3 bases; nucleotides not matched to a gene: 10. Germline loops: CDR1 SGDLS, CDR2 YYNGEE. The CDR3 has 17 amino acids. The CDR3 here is CASSLAPRTSGTDTQYF. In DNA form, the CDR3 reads TGTGCCAGCAGCCTCGCCCCTCGGACTAGCGGGACAGATACGCAGTATTTT. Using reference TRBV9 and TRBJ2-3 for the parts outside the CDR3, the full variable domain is DSGVTQTPKHLITATGQRVTLRCSPRSGDLSVYWYQQSLDQGLQFLIQYYNGEERAKGNILERFSAQQFPDLHSELNLSSLELGDSALYFCASSLAPRTSGTDTQYFGPGTRLTVL.

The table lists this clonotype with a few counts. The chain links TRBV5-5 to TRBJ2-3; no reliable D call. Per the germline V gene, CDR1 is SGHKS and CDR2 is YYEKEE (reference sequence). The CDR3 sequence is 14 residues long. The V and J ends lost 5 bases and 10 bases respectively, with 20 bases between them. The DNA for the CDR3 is TGTGCCAGCAGATCAGGAGCCCCTCCCGAGGCGCAGTATTTT. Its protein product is CASRSGAPPEAQYF.

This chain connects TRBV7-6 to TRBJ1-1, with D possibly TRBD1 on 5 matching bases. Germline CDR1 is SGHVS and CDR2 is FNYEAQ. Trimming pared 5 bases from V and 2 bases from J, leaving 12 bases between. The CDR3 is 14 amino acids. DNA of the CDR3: TGTGCCAGCAGCCCGGACACCTTAAACACTGAAGCTTTCTTT. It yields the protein CASSPDTLNTEAFF.

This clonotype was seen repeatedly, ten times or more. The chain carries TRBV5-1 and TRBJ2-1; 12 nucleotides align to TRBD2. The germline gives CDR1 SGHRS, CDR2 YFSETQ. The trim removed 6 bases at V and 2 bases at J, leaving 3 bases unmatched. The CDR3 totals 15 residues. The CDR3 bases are TGCGCCAGCAATCGACTAGCGGGAGCCTACAATGAGCAGTTCTTC. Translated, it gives CASNRLAGAYNEQFF. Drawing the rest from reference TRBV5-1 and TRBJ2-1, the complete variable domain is KAGVTQTPRYLIKTRGQQVTLSCSPISGHRSVSWYQQTPGQGLQFLFEYFSETQRNKGNFPGRFSGRQFSNSRSEMNVSTLELGDSALYLCASNRLAGAYNEQFFGPGTRLTVL.

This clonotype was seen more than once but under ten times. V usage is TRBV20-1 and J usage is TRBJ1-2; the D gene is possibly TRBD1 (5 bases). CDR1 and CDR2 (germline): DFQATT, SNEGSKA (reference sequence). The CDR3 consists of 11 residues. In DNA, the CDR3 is TGCAAGGGACTACCGGGGACTGGCTACACCTTC. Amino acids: CKGLPGTGYTF.

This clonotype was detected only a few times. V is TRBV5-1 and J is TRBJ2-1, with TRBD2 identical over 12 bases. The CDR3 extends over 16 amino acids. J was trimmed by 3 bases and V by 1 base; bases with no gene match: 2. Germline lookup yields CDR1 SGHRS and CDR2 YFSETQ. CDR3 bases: TGCGCCAGCAGCTTGCTAGCGGGAGGGGGCTACAATGAGCAGTTCTTC. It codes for CASSLLAGGGYNEQFF.